Shown below are 20 T cell receptor beta chains from a single sample sequenced in a study of CD8 T cells in Susac syndrome (dated by TCRdb to between 2018 and 2020). To prepare the library, the immunoSEQ multiplex PCR assay was applied. RNA was extracted using the RNeasy kit, and about 0.5 to 1 microgram was reverse transcribed with random hexamers. The public reads were quality trimmed at Q25 with fastp and then assembled into clones with MiXCR by TCRdb, keeping productive beta chains. Each CDR3 protein appears once, grouped with its most common genes and DNA. The sample table contains under 200,000 distinct CDR3 sequences; only one count was recorded for about 96% of them. Roughly 0.12% of the sample rests with the top ten. Sequenced material: CD4+ T cells from PBMCs. The receptor source for this set is a human donor with Susac syndrome.

V gene TRBV3-1 combines with J gene TRBJ1-1; TRBD1 agrees at 11 bases. Trimming removed 5 bases from V and 0 bases from J; junction bases left unmatched: 23. The germline CDR1 and CDR2 sequences are LGHDT and YNNKEL (reference sequence). The CDR3 has 22 amino acids. The CDR3 DNA sequence: TGTGCCAGCAGCTGTACGGAAAGGCCCCCCCGGGACAGGGGGGGGATGAACACTGAAGCTTTCTTT. This gives the protein CASSCTERPPRDRGGMNTEAFF. Variable domain in full (rest from reference TRBV3-1 and TRBJ1-1): DTAVSQTPKYLVTQMGNDKSIKCEQNLGHDTMYWYKQDSKKFLKIMFSYNNKELIINETVPNRFSPKSPDKAHLNLHINSLELGDSAVYFCASSCTERPPRDRGGMNTEAFFGQGTRLTVV.

This clonotype was observed a single time. This sequence joins TRBV30 and TRBJ2-4; D is unclear. Germline V gene data show CDR1 as GTSNPN and CDR2 as SVGIG (reference sequence). With 2 bases removed from V and 16 bases from J, the gap between germline ends came to 18 bases. The CDR3 has 12 amino acids. CDR3 sequence reads: CAWSKTYGPYYF. The CDR3 DNA sequence: TGTGCCTGGAGTAAAACCTACGGCCCTTATTACTTC.

The V call is TRBV15, the J call TRBJ1-1; D not resolved. Trimming cost V 0 bases and J 0 bases, with 8 bases left between them. The germline gives CDR1 LNHNV, CDR2 YYDKDF (reference sequence). There are 15 residues in the CDR3. CDR3 nucleotide sequence: TGTGCCACCAGCAGAGAAGGGCCCCTGAACACTGAAGCTTTCTTT. This codes for CATSREGPLNTEAFF.

This clonotype appeared once. The chain is built from TRBV15 and TRBJ2-3; TRBD1 aligns across 7 bases. V was pared by 4 bases and J by 1 base, with 2 bases of the junction left unmatched. This CDR3 is built from 14 residues. CDR1 is LNHNV and CDR2 is YYDKDF in the germline V gene (reference sequence). The CDR3 DNA is TGTGCCACCAGCAACGGACAGGGCACAGATACGCAGTATTTT. It translates to CATSNGQGTDTQYF.

The V gene is TRBV28, the J gene TRBJ2-7; 9 nucleotides agree with TRBD1. The CDR3 runs 14 residues. In germline, CDR1 is MDHEN, CDR2 SYDVKM. Trimming took 6 bases from V and 3 from J; bases not matched to a gene: 6. The CDR3: CASSREDRGYEQYV. The CDR3 DNA sequence: TGTGCCAGCAGCCGAGAGGACAGGGGCTACGAGCAGTACGTC.

The chain links TRBV20-1 to TRBJ1-1, with D unclear. The CDR3 sequence is 11 residues long. The germline V and J ends were trimmed by 7 bases and 7 bases, with 13 bases remaining between them. The germline V gene encodes CDR1 DFQATT and CDR2 SNEGSKA (reference sequence). For the CDR3, the DNA is TGCAGTGTCTTCGGAGCAGTTGAAGCTTTCTTT. Protein product: CSVFGAVEAFF.

The chain carries TRBV20-1 and TRBJ2-7, with TRBD2 identical over 9 bases. This CDR3 has 16 residues. Trimming removed 1 base from V and 2 bases from J; junction bases left unmatched: 9. CDR1 is DFQATT and CDR2 is SNEGSKA in the germline V gene (reference sequence). The CDR3 is CSARVAGGKGPYEQYV. CDR3 sequence (DNA): TGCAGTGCTAGAGTTGCGGGGGGGAAGGGGCCCTACGAGCAGTACGTC.

This sequence joins TRBV20-1 and TRBJ2-7; TRBD1 is a possible D gene (5 bases). Per germline, CDR1 DFQATT and CDR2 SNEGSKA (reference sequence). The germline V and J ends were trimmed by 6 bases and 0 bases, with 18 bases remaining between them. The CDR3 runs 15 residues. The CDR3 bases are TGCAGTGCAACCCGACAGTTCCCGGGCTCCTACGAGCAGTACTTC. Amino acid sequence: CSATRQFPGSYEQYF.

The chain uses TRBV28 and TRBJ1-5, with a tentative D call TRBD1 (5 bases). V shed 1 base and J shed 11 bases, with 21 bases lying between them. Germline V gives CDR1 MDHEN, CDR2 SYDVKM. CDR3 length equals 16 residues. This chain's CDR3 is CASSLLGQGGRLTQHF. For the CDR3, the DNA is TGTGCCAGCAGTTTATTAGGGCAGGGAGGGCGGTTGACCCAGCATTTT.

This sequence joins TRBV29-1 and TRBJ2-5; 10 bases agree with TRBD1. V lost 3 bases and J lost 5; bases outside the gene matches: 6. Germline CDR1 reads SQVTM; CDR2 reads ANQGSEA. The length of the CDR3 is 14 residues. The CDR3 bases are TGCAGCGTTGAGGGACAGGGGATCAAGGAGACCCAGTACTTC. This sequence encodes CSVEGQGIKETQYF.

The chain carries TRBV20-1 and TRBJ2-5; D tentatively reads TRBD1 or TRBD2 (5 bases each). Germline V gene lookup returns CDR1 DFQATT and CDR2 SNEGSKA (reference sequence). The V gene lost 6 bases and the J gene lost 5 bases, with 10 bases spanning the gap. This CDR3 has 11 residues. The CDR3 DNA sequence: TGCAGTGCACAAGAGGGGGAGACCCAGTACTTC. Translated, it gives CSAQEGETQYF.

The chain carries TRBV6-4 and TRBJ2-1, with D possibly being TRBD1 or TRBD2 (7 bases each). Germline CDR1 and CDR2: MRHNA and SNTAGT. Between the trimmed V and J ends, which lost 5 bases and 11 bases, there was a span of 22 bases. The CDR3 spans 15 residues. Here the CDR3 DNA reads TGTGCCAGCAGTCCAGGGGGTAGTAAGCGGGAAAAGCAGTTCTTC. This codes for CASSPGGSKREKQFF.

V and J are TRBV20-1 and TRBJ1-5; D perhaps matches TRBD1 (5 bases). The CDR3 covers 14 residues. Trimming took off 3 bases at V and 3 bases at J, with 12 bases between the two ends. The germline gives CDR1 DFQATT, CDR2 SNEGSKA (reference sequence). CDR3 coding DNA: TGCAGTGCTAGTAGGTGGGGGGACAATCAGCCCCAGCATTTT. Residues: CSASRWGDNQPQHF.

The rearrangement uses TRBV11-2 and TRBJ2-5; D could derive from TRBD1 or TRBD2 (6 bases each). CDR1 SGHAT and CDR2 FQNNGV come from the germline V gene. This CDR3 has 14 residues. Between the trimmed V and J ends, which lost 6 bases and 5 bases, there was a span of 16 bases. This CDR3 is CASRSIGGRETQYF. The CDR3 region has the DNA TGTGCCAGCAGAAGTATAGGGGGGCGCGAGACCCAGTACTTC.

The V gene is TRBV9, the J gene TRBJ1-2, with a possible D match to TRBD1 (6 bases). Germline V lookup: CDR1 SGDLS, CDR2 YYNGEE. V lost 3 bases to trimming and J lost 4 bases, with 16 bases between them. The CDR3 has 15 residues. Written as DNA, the CDR3 is TGTGCCAGCAGCGGTTGGGGGCAAAACCCCTATGGCTACACCTTC. It yields the protein CASSGWGQNPYGYTF.

The V call is TRBV25-1, the J call TRBJ1-2; D call uncertain. The V gene's germline CDR1 is MGHDK and CDR2 SYGVNS. This CDR3 comprises 14 residues. Trimming pared 4 bases from V and 3 bases from J, leaving 12 bases between. The CDR3 DNA sequence: TGTGCCAGCAGTGCGTATGGGGATTACTATGGCTACACCTTC. This encodes CASSAYGDYYGYTF.

The chain carries TRBV18 and TRBJ2-7; maybe TRBD1 (5 bases). There are 15 residues in the CDR3. The ends were cut back, 2 bases at V and 3 bases at J, with 14 bases in the middle. The germline V gene has CDR1 KGHSH and CDR2 LQKENI. The CDR3 bases are TGTGCCAGCTCACCAGGGGCCGCCCCAGGCTACGAGCAGTACGTC. Its translation is CASSPGAAPGYEQYV.

The chain joins TRBV7-9 to TRBJ1-1, with a tentative D call TRBD1 (6 bases). Trimming left V 4 bases short and J 6 bases short, with 12 bases between. CDR1 SEHNR and CDR2 FQNEAQ come from the germline V gene (reference sequence). The CDR3 is 13 amino acids. The CDR3, as DNA: TGTGCCAGCAGCTCTGCAGGGGTAGCTGAAGCTTTCTTT. Its translation is CASSSAGVAEAFF.

The chain combines TRBV7-2 with TRBJ2-1, with D possibly TRBD2 on 6 matching bases. The germline CDR1 and CDR2 sequences are SGHTA and FQGNSA. Trimming shortened V by 6 bases and J by 4 bases, and 16 bases separated the two germline ends. The CDR3 runs 15 residues. Written as DNA, the CDR3 is TGTGCCAGCAGTGGGGACGGGGGATTTTACAATGAGCAGTTCTTC. As protein: CASSGDGGFYNEQFF.

The chain is built from TRBV5-1 and TRBJ1-1; D unresolved. With 1 base removed from V and 2 bases from J, the gap between germline ends came to 15 bases. Germline CDR1 reads SGHRS; CDR2 reads YFSETQ. The CDR3 is 16 residues long. In nucleotides, the CDR3 is TGCGCCAGCAGCTTGCAAGTTCTGGGGAGTAACACTGAAGCTTTCTTT. This codes for CASSLQVLGSNTEAFF.